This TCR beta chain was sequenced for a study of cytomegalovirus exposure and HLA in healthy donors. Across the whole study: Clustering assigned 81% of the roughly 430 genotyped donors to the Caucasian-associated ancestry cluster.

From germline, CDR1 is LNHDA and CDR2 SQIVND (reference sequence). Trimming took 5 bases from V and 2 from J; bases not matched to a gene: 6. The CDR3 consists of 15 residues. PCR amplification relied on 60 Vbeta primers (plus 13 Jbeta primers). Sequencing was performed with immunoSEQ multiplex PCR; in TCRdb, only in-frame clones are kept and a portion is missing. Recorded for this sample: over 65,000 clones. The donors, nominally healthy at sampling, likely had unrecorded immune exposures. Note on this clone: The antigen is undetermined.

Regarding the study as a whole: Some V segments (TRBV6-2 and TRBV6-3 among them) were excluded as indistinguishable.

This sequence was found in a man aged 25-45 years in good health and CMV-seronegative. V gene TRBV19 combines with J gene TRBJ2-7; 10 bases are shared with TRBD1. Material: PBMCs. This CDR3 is CASSHQTGGPYEQYF. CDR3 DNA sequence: TGTGCCAGTAGTCATCAGACAGGGGGCCCCTACGAGCAGTACTTC.